Presented here are 24 T cell receptor beta chains from one specimen sequenced in a study of cytomegalovirus exposure and HLA in healthy donors. The repertoire was sequenced with immunoSEQ multiplex PCR; TCRdb's copy has only in-frame clones and lacks some. The data hold some 130,000 clones, with 84% observed a single time. Material for sequencing was PBMCs. The receptors were gathered from a woman between 25 and 40 years old in good health and CMV-seronegative.

This chain uses TRBV2 with TRBJ1-5; TRBD1 aligns across 7 bases. The CDR3 is 15 amino acids. Germline-derived CDR1 and CDR2 are SNHLY and FYNNEI. Germline trimming cut 7 bases from V and 4 bases from J; bases unmatched to any gene: 10. The CDR3 bases are TGTGCCAGCACCTCAGGGGGGCGAGGGAATCAGCCCCAGCATTTT. Translating it yields CASTSGGRGNQPQHF.

The chain couples TRBV7-2 to TRBJ2-3, with D tentatively TRBD2 (5 bases). Trimming took off 5 bases at V and 5 bases at J, with 11 bases between the two ends. CDR3 length equals 13 residues. The germline V gene encodes CDR1 SGHTA and CDR2 FQGNSA. The CDR3 protein is CASSPDLLDTQYF. CDR3 bases: TGTGCCAGCAGCCCGGACTTGCTAGATACGCAGTATTTT.

In this sample, this clone turned up a few times. The chain joins TRBV4-2 to TRBJ1-2, with TRBD1 matching over 7 bases. CDR3 length: 12 residues. With V trimmed by 4 bases and J by 5 bases, 1 base remained unmatched. Germline V gene data show CDR1 as LGHNA and CDR2 as YNFKEQ. The CDR3 is CASSRDRYGYTF. CDR3 DNA sequence: TGTGCCAGCAGCCGGGACAGATATGGCTACACCTTC.

The rearrangement joins TRBV29-1 to TRBJ2-5, with D unclear. CDR3 size: 12 residues. V lost 4 bases and J lost 1, with 7 bases in between. Germline loops: CDR1 SQVTM, CDR2 ANQGSEA. The CDR3 region is CSVGGAQETQYF. The CDR3 bases are TGCAGCGTTGGTGGAGCCCAAGAGACCCAGTACTTC.

In DNA form, the CDR3 reads TGTGCCAGCAGTGGAGGAAACAATGAGCAGTTCTTC. It specifies CASSGGNNEQFF. The chain employs TRBV2 and TRBJ2-1; D is ambiguous. The germline gives CDR1 SNHLY, CDR2 FYNNEI. The CDR3 length is 12 residues. V was cut by 4 bases and J by 5 bases, with 6 bases left in between. Variable domain in full (rest from reference TRBV2 and TRBJ2-1): EPEVTQTPSHQVTQMGQEVILRCVPISNHLYFYWYRQILGQKVEFLVSFYNNEISEKSEIFDDQFSVERPDGSNFTLKIRSTKLEDSAMYFCASSGGNNEQFFGPGTRLTVL.

The genes are TRBV5-4 and TRBJ2-3; 8 nucleotides align to TRBD2. The CDR3 is 15 amino acids. Germline CDR1 is SGHNT and CDR2 is YYREEE (reference sequence). Trimming cost V 4 bases and J 5 bases; bases outside gene matches: 9. CDR3 loop: CASSGPRGGVDTQYF. The CDR3 nucleotides are TGTGCCAGCAGCGGACCCCGGGGGGGCGTAGATACGCAGTATTTT.

J is TRBJ1-1 and V is TRBV28; 8 bases map to TRBD1. The V gene's germline CDR1 is MDHEN and CDR2 SYDVKM. V shed 6 bases, J shed 11 bases, and the junction held 8 bases outside the gene matches. CDR3 length equals 12 residues. CDR3 sequence reads: CASSSDREDAFF. For the CDR3, the DNA is TGTGCCAGCAGCTCGGACAGGGAGGATGCTTTCTTT.

The V gene is TRBV4-1, the J gene TRBJ2-7, with a possible D match to TRBD2 (7 bases). The CDR3 extends over 14 amino acids. V was shortened by 4 bases and J by 4 bases, with 14 bases between the two germline ends. CDR1 MGHRA and CDR2 YSYEKL come from the germline V gene. The CDR3 is CASSREGGGYEQYF. Written as DNA, the CDR3 is TGCGCCAGCAGCCGGGAGGGGGGGGGTTACGAGCAGTACTTC.

The chain recombines TRBV29-1 with TRBJ2-3; 7 positions agree with TRBD1. The length of the CDR3 is 13 residues. With V trimmed by 6 bases and J by 1 base, 4 bases remained unmatched. CDR1 SQVTM and CDR2 ANQGSEA come from the germline V gene. The CDR3 is CSVGQGGTDTQYF. The CDR3 DNA is TGCAGCGTGGGTCAGGGGGGCACAGATACGCAGTATTTT.

This chain joins TRBV6-5 and TRBJ2-7; TRBD1 might be the D (8 bases). V lost 8 bases and J lost 0, with 17 bases in between. The V gene's germline CDR1 is MNHEY and CDR2 SVGAGI. This CDR3 contains 15 residues. CDR3 nucleotides: TGTGCCAGCCAGCGGGGAACAGGGGGCTCCTACGAGCAGTACTTC. This sequence encodes CASQRGTGGSYEQYF.

The chain combines TRBV28 with TRBJ2-7, with D perhaps matching TRBD2 (6 bases). The V end was cut by 3 bases, the J end by 2 bases, with 14 bases between. The CDR3 spans 15 residues. Germline V gene data show CDR1 as MDHEN and CDR2 as SYDVKM. In DNA, the CDR3 is TGTGCCAGCAGTTTTCCGGGACTCGAAACCTACGAGCAGTACTTC. Protein product: CASSFPGLETYEQYF. Combining the CDR3 with reference TRBV28 and TRBJ2-7 gives the whole variable domain DVKVTQSSRYLVKRTGEKVFLECVQDMDHENMFWYRQDPGLGLRLIYFSYDVKMKEKGDIPEGYSVSREKKERFSLILESASTNQTSMYLCASSFPGLETYEQYFGPGTRLTVT.

For the CDR3, the DNA is TGTGCCAGCAGCTTCCTAGCAGGGGGCGAGGGAAACACCATATATTTT. Translating it yields CASSFLAGGEGNTIYF. The chain combines TRBV13 with TRBJ1-3; 8 positions agree with TRBD1. Per germline, CDR1 PRHDT and CDR2 FYEKMQ (reference sequence). V gave up 3 bases and J gave up 4 bases; unmatched junction bases: 8. The CDR3 has 16 amino acids.

The chain recombines TRBV7-8 with TRBJ1-6; 9 nucleotides agree with TRBD1. The CDR3 extends over 16 amino acids. The germline CDR1 and CDR2 sequences are SGHVS and FQNEAQ. V was clipped by 5 bases and J by 10 bases; unmatched bases: 12. Here the CDR3 DNA reads TGTGCCAGCAGCAAACCCCCGGACAGGGGTAGCTCACCCCTCCACTTT. Translated, it gives CASSKPPDRGSSPLHF.

The chain combines TRBV19 with TRBJ1-3; perhaps TRBD1 as D (5 bases). Trimming stripped 3 bases from V and 5 bases from J, with 8 bases between. The germline V gene has CDR1 LNHDA and CDR2 SQIVND (reference sequence). The length of the CDR3 is 13 residues. In DNA, the CDR3 is TGTGCCAGTAGTATGACAGACAGAAACACCATATATTTT. Its protein product is CASSMTDRNTIYF.

This clone appeared once. The chain recombines TRBV6-5 with TRBJ1-1, with TRBD1 matching 12 bases. Trimming at V came to 4 bases and at J to 4 bases, leaving 4 bases not matched to a gene. Germline V gene data show CDR1 as MNHEY and CDR2 as SVGAGI. The CDR3 length is 15 residues. This chain's CDR3 is CASSWGQGAGTEAFF. CDR3 bases: TGTGCCAGCAGTTGGGGACAGGGGGCTGGCACTGAAGCTTTCTTT.

Many counts were recorded for this clone. The gene calls are TRBV28 and TRBJ2-7; weak D call: TRBD1 (7 bases). Between the trimmed V and J ends, which lost 3 bases and 2 bases, there was a span of 11 bases. The CDR3 spans 14 residues. Germline CDR1 is MDHEN and CDR2 is SYDVKM. The chain's CDR3 is CASSLGGQTYEQYF. CDR3 in DNA: TGTGCCAGCAGTTTGGGGGGACAGACCTACGAGCAGTACTTC.

The genes are TRBV7-2 and TRBJ2-5; maybe TRBD2 (6 bases). Between the trimmed V and J ends, which lost 5 bases and 3 bases, there was a span of 10 bases. Germline lookup yields CDR1 SGHTA and CDR2 FQGNSA. The CDR3 loop spans 13 amino acids. The CDR3, as DNA: TGTGCCAGCAGCCGGGGCGGGGAAGAGACCCAGTACTTC. Translating gives CASSRGGEETQYF.

This rearrangement joins TRBV15 to TRBJ1-1, with 8 bases aligning to TRBD1. Germline CDR1 reads LNHNV; CDR2 reads YYDKDF (reference sequence). The CDR3 sequence is 13 residues long. The V gene end was trimmed by 5 bases and the J gene end by 6 bases; junction bases not matched to a gene: 5. This CDR3 reads CATSGQGFAEAFF. The DNA of the CDR3 is TGTGCCACCAGCGGACAGGGTTTCGCTGAAGCTTTCTTT.

CDR3 in DNA: TGCGCCAGCAGCTTGTTGCGGGGACGGAACACCGGGGAGCTGTTTTTT. The encoded protein is CASSLLRGRNTGELFF. The chain uses TRBV5-1 and TRBJ2-2; tentative D call: TRBD2 (6 bases). Per germline, CDR1 SGHRS and CDR2 YFSETQ. With 1 base removed from V and 1 base from J, the gap between germline ends came to 11 bases. This CDR3 has 16 amino acids.

The chain carries TRBV5-1 and TRBJ2-5; 9 nucleotides match TRBD1. The ends lost 1 base at V and 5 bases at J; junction bases unmatched: 6. The CDR3 is 15 amino acids. Germline CDR1 reads SGHRS; CDR2 reads YFSETQ. CDR3: CASSLTGGFLETQYF. The CDR3 DNA reads as TGCGCCAGCAGCTTGACAGGGGGCTTCTTGGAGACCCAGTACTTC.

The chain has TRBV11-2 and TRBJ1-2; tentative D call: TRBD1 (5 bases). This CDR3 region has 12 residues. CDR1 and CDR2 (germline): SGHAT, FQNNGV. The V end lost 5 bases, the J end lost 8 bases, and 12 bases lay between the germline ends. CDR3: CASSAGFGGYTF. The CDR3 DNA follows: TGTGCCAGCAGCGCAGGGTTTGGGGGCTACACCTTC.

The CDR3 nucleotides read TGTGCCAGCAGCCAGGTGGCCGGGGGGCGGGTCCGCGGGGAGCTGTTTTTT. Its translation is CASSQVAGGRVRGELFF. The genes are TRBV4-2 and TRBJ2-2; possible D gene TRBD2, 7 bases. This CDR3 region has 17 residues. Germline lookup yields CDR1 LGHNA and CDR2 YNFKEQ. Deletions cut 3 bases from V and 7 bases from J, with 21 bases between.

This chain connects TRBV2 to TRBJ2-1, with TRBD1 matching over 10 bases. Trimming at V came to 8 bases and at J to 7 bases, leaving 8 bases not matched to a gene. The CDR3 spans 14 residues. In germline, CDR1 is SNHLY, CDR2 FYNNEI. This CDR3 reads CASSPGDRGNEQFF. The CDR3 nucleotides read TGTGCCAGCTCCCCGGGGGACAGGGGAAATGAGCAGTTCTTC.

The J gene is TRBJ2-7, the V gene TRBV18, with a tentative D call TRBD1 (6 bases). Germline V gene lookup returns CDR1 KGHSH and CDR2 LQKENI. The V end lost 3 bases, the J end lost 2 bases, and 14 bases lay between the germline ends. The CDR3 sequence is 15 residues long. CDR3 in amino acids: CASSPGQTSAYEQYF. CDR3 nucleotides: TGTGCCAGCTCACCTGGACAGACCTCGGCCTACGAGCAGTACTTC.